This TCR beta chain was captured by sequencing in a study of regulatory T cells in long-lasting Graves disease. Broader study findings: Repertoires from persistent disease leaned toward TRBV28, TRBJ1-2 and TRBJ2-5.

This clonotype was observed at least ten times. What it binds is not known. Building of the TCR beta libraries involved iRepertoire HTBI primers and Arm-PCR of CDR3 regions. Via MiXCR, TCRdb re-called the multiplex PCR reads, giving one row per CDR3 protein. The sample lists more than 300,000 distinct CDR3 sequences, about a sixth occurring once. Time point of the sample: newly diagnosed GD, antithyroid drugs for less than 3 months. Researchers made the TCR library from RNA that was extracted from PBMCs. Staff took roughly 8.1 milliliters of peripheral blood and put it into EDTA tubes. Germline lookup yields CDR1 SGHRS and CDR2 YFSETQ. With 4 bases removed from V and 6 bases from J, the gap between germline ends came to 17 bases. The CDR3 has 16 residues.

This receptor was obtained from a female donor with Graves disease. The chain recombines TRBV5-1 with TRBJ1-6; D gene unclear. Sequenced material: peripheral blood mononuclear cells (PBMCs), taken at new diagnosis, from a patient treated with antithyroid drugs. CDR3 sequence (DNA): TGCGCCAGCAGCCTCCAGCGGTTAGGCACTAATTCACCCCTCCACTTT. Its translation: CASSLQRLGTNSPLHF.